The rows below give T cell receptor beta chains drawn from one sample of a study of response to subunit inactivated influenza vaccine. A single record per CDR3 protein comes from TCRdb applying MiXCR to the RT-PCR reads. Counted here are hundreds of thousands of distinct CDR3 sequences, under 9% occurring once; the ten biggest clones make up 10% to 15%. Sequencing was performed on PBMCs from blood, taken roughly 24 months after vaccination. The receptors stem from a man aged 45-69 years who received an inactivated influenza vaccine. The CDR3 runs from the conserved cysteine through the conserved F or W. A D gene is named only where the DNA matches it firmly. A row's size may be missing; if present it is once, few, many or a size class.

v_call	d_call	clone_size	j_call	cdr3_nt	cdr3_aa
TRBV5-1	TRBD1	many	TRBJ2-3	TGCGCCAGCAGCTTAAGACAGGGTGTTACAGATACGCAGTATTTT	CASSLRQGVTDTQYF
TRBV5-1	TRBD1	few	TRBJ2-2	TGCGCCAGCAGCACCCTGGACAGGCTCGCGAACACCGGGGAGCTGTTTTTT	CASSTLDRLANTGELFF
TRBV20-1	.	many	TRBJ1-2	TGCAGTGCCGAAGGGGCGGCTGGCTACACCTTC	CSAEGAAGYTF
TRBV4-3	TRBD1	.	TRBJ2-5	TGCGCCAGCAGCCAAGTCCTCGACAGGGGCCAAGAGACCCAGTACTTC	CASSQVLDRGQETQYF
TRBV3-1	.	few	TRBJ1-2	TGTGCCAGCAGCCAAGTTGAGGCTAACTATGGCTACACCTTC	CASSQVEANYGYTF
TRBV12-3/TRBV12-4	.	many	TRBJ2-1	TGTGCCAACGTTAGGTCTAGCGACTACAATGAGCAGTTCTTC	CANVRSSDYNEQFF
TRBV7-9	TRBD1	.	TRBJ1-1	TGTGCCAGCACGACGGTGACAGGGAGGACTGAAGCTTTCTTT	CASTTVTGRTEAFF
TRBV18	.	.	TRBJ2-7	TGTGCCAGCTCATCAACCGGGACGGGGTTCGACGAGCAGTACTTC	CASSSTGTGFDEQYF
TRBV27	.	.	TRBJ2-1	TGTGCCAGCAGTCTGACGGGACTCTACAATGAGCAGTTCTTC	CASSLTGLYNEQFF
TRBV25-1	.	.	TRBJ1-6	TGTGCCAGCGGGGTAGTCCCCCTCCACTTT	CASGVVPLHF
TRBV30	TRBD1	.	TRBJ2-7	TGTGCCTGGAGTGACGGGACAGGGGGCGAGCAGTACTTC	CAWSDGTGGEQYF
TRBV11-2	.	few	TRBJ2-3	TGTGCCAGCACCACGTACAGAGGGACGGATGAAAGCACAGATACGCAGTATTTT	CASTTYRGTDESTDTQYF
TRBV14	TRBD2	few	TRBJ2-7	TGTGCCAGCAGCCTTGGGACTAGCGGAGCCTACGAGCAGTACTTC	CASSLGTSGAYEQYF
TRBV7-8	TRBD2	few	TRBJ2-7	TGTGCCAGCAGCTTGAGACTAGCTACTCACGAGCAGTACTTC	CASSLRLATHEQYF
TRBV2	.	.	TRBJ2-1	TGTGCCAGCAGGGGAGCGCCCGACTACAATGAGCAGTTCTTC	CASRGAPDYNEQFF
TRBV24-1	.	few	TRBJ2-1	TGTGCCACCAGTGATTTCGGCGACAATGAGCAGTTCTTC	CATSDFGDNEQFF
TRBV20-1	.	few	TRBJ1-3	TGCAGTGCTCCTCGGACAGAATCCGCTGGAAACACCATATATTTT	CSAPRTESAGNTIYF
TRBV6-5	.	.	TRBJ2-7	TGTGCCAGCAGTTCCGTGGGACAAACCTACGAGCAGTACTTC	CASSSVGQTYEQYF
TRBV20-1	TRBD2	.	TRBJ2-7	TGCAGTGCTGGATCGGTAGCGGGGGTTAACTACGAGCAGTACTTC	CSAGSVAGVNYEQYF
TRBV28	.	many	TRBJ2-7	TGTGCCAGCAGTCTCCTCGGGACGGGCTCCTACGAGCAGTACTTC	CASSLLGTGSYEQYF
TRBV10-3	TRBD1	few	TRBJ1-3	TGTGCCATCAGTACCGGGGACAGGCTCTCTGGAAACACCATATATTTT	CAISTGDRLSGNTIYF
TRBV12-3/TRBV12-4	TRBD1	many	TRBJ2-1	TGTGCCAGCGGCCCCACAGGGGGCTCCTACAATGAGCAGTTCTTC	CASGPTGGSYNEQFF
TRBV27	.	many	TRBJ2-2	TGTGCCAGCAGTTTTATACTAGGAACCGGGGAGCTGTTTTTT	CASSFILGTGELFF
TRBV5-1	.	few	TRBJ2-7	TGCGCCAGCAGCTCAGGAATGACTTACGAGCAGTACTTC	CASSSGMTYEQYF
TRBV30	.	.	TRBJ2-7	TGTGCCTGGAGTGTACTCGGGACTTACCCCTACGAGCAGTACTTC	CAWSVLGTYPYEQYF
TRBV12-3/TRBV12-4	TRBD1	many	TRBJ2-1	TGTGCCAGCAGTTTATTTGGACAGGGTTACAATGAGCAGTTCTTC	CASSLFGQGYNEQFF
TRBV11-2	.	many	TRBJ2-3	TGTGCCAGCAGCTTTAGGGCCCTGGGACCTAGTTGGGATACGCAGTATTTT	CASSFRALGPSWDTQYF
TRBV7-2	TRBD2	few	TRBJ2-1	TGTGCCAGCAGCCCCGGACTAGCGGTCAATGAGCAGTTCTTC	CASSPGLAVNEQFF
TRBV23-1	.	.	TRBJ1-4	TGCGCCATAACATGGGCTAATGAAAAACTGTTTTTT	CAITWANEKLFF
TRBV5-1	.	many	TRBJ2-2	TGCGCCAGCAGCTTGTCAAGTCCGGGACAACGAACCGGGGAGCTGTTTTTT	CASSLSSPGQRTGELFF
TRBV24-1	TRBD1	.	TRBJ2-3	TGTGCCACCAGTGATTTGGGGGGACAGGCTCAAGATACGCAGTATTTT	CATSDLGGQAQDTQYF
TRBV29-1	.	many	TRBJ2-1	TGCAGCGTAGATACCTTCCGGCCAGAAAATGGGGGCAATGAGCAGTTCTTC	CSVDTFRPENGGNEQFF
TRBV25-1	TRBD2	.	TRBJ2-3	TGTGCCAGCAGTGAATTCCGACTAGCGTCAGATACGCAGTATTTT	CASSEFRLASDTQYF
TRBV6-2/TRBV6-3	.	few	TRBJ2-7	TGTGCCAGCAGGCGGACGGAGGACGCCTCCGAGCAGTACTTC	CASRRTEDASEQYF
TRBV5-1	TRBD1	few	TRBJ1-4	TGCGCCAGCAGCTTGTTTGCAGGGGGCGGCGAAAAACTGTTTTTT	CASSLFAGGGEKLFF
TRBV20-1	TRBD2	many	TRBJ2-3	TGCAGTGCTAGAGACCCTAGCGGGAGCGGGGATACGCAGTATTTT	CSARDPSGSGDTQYF
TRBV20-1	.	.	TRBJ2-5	TGCAGTGCCCCCCGCCCAGGCGGACAAGAGACCCAGTACTTC	CSAPRPGGQETQYF